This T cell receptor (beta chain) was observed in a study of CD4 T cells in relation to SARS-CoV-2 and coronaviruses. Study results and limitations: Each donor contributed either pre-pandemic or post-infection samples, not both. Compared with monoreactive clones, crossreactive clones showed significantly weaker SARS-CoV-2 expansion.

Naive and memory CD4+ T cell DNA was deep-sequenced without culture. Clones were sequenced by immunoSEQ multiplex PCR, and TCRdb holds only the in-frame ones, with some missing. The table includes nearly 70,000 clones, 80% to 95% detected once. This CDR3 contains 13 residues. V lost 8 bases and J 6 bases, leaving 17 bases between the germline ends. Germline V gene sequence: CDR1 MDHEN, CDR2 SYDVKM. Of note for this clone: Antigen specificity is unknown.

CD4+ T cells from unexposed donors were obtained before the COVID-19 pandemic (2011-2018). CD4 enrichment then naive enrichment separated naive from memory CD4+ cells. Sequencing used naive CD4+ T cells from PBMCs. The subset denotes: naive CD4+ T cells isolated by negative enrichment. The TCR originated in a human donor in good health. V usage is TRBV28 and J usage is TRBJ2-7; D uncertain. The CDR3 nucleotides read TGTGCCAGCCGGACCCCGACGGGTGGCGAGCAGTACTTC. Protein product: CASRTPTGGEQYF.